This T cell receptor (beta chain) stems from a study of cytomegalovirus exposure and HLA in healthy donors. Findings of the study overall: Immune exposure data for these donors was limited to CMV serostatus.

Vbeta (60) and Jbeta (13) primers were used in the PCR. Using immunoSEQ multiplex PCR, the repertoire was profiled, and TCRdb retains in-frame clones only, with some absent. The profile shows 95,000 to 150,000 clones, roughly 80% of them singletons. In regard to this clone: Antigen unknown.

V was pared by 11 bases and J by 1 base, with 12 bases between. CDR1 SGHVS and CDR2 FQNEAQ come from the germline V gene. This CDR3 comprises 13 residues. The chain links TRBV7-8 to TRBJ2-1, with TRBD2 as a possible D gene (7 bases). The TCR sequence derives from a man under 40 in good health and CMV-seropositive. The sample taken for sequencing was PBMCs. The DNA of the CDR3 is TGTGCCGGGGGGGGCCGGTCCTACAATGAGCAGTTCTTC. Protein product: CAGGGRSYNEQFF.